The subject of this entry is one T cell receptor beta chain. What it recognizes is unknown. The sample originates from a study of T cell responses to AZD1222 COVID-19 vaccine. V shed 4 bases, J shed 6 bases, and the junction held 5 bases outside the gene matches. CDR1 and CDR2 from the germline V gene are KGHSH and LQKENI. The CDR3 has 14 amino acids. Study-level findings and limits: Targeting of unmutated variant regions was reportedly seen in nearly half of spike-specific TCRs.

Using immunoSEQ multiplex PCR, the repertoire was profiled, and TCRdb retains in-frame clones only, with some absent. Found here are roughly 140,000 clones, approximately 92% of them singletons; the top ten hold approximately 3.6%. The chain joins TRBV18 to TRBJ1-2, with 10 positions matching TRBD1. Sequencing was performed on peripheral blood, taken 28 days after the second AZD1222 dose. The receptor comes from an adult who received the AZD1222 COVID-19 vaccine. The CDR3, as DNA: TGTGCCAGCTCACTGGGACAGGGGATAGATGGCTACACCTTC. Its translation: CASSLGQGIDGYTF.